The text below deals with one T cell receptor beta chain. The table came from immunoSEQ multiplex PCR; TCRdb's copy has only in-frame clones and leaves some out. The sample carries some 28,000 clones, around nine tenths recorded once. The CDR3 is 15 amino acids. The V gene end was trimmed by 1 base and the J gene end by 7 bases; junction bases not matched to a gene: 7. Germline assignment: CDR1 SEHNR and CDR2 FQNEAQ (reference sequence). These data are taken from a study of T cells in localized non-small cell lung cancer. This receptor was obtained from a woman aged 18-49 years with stage I lung adenocarcinoma. Source: peripheral blood, taken before any cancer treatment. The V gene is TRBV7-9, the J gene TRBJ1-3; 7 bases fit TRBD1. CDR3 bases: TGTGCCAGCAGCTTAGGGGACAGCGACGTGAACACCATATATTTT. Amino acid sequence: CASSLGDSDVNTIYF.